These 25 T cell receptor beta chains originate from one sample sequenced in a study of shared T cell receptors in the human thymus. The data were produced by immunoSEQ multiplex PCR, yet TCRdb's version contains in-frame clones alone and is incomplete. The sample comprises around 340,000 clones, just under 95% of which are singletons, and about 0.02% rests with the top ten. Sample: thymocytes. These receptors were collected from a human donor.

The chain carries TRBV5-1 and TRBJ2-1, with a weak D call TRBD2 (6 bases). V was clipped by 4 bases and J by 6 bases, with 11 bases between them. CDR1 SGHRS and CDR2 YFSETQ come from the germline V gene. The CDR3 has 13 residues. For the CDR3, the DNA is TGCGCCAGCAGCACCGGGACTCTCAATGAGCAGTTCTTC. Protein sequence: CASSTGTLNEQFF.

The chain links TRBV28 to TRBJ2-1, with D hard to call. The CDR3 consists of 11 residues. The V end was cut by 5 bases, the J end by 6 bases, with 5 bases between. Germline CDR1 and CDR2: MDHEN and SYDVKM. The CDR3 is CASSTPNEQFF. In DNA, the CDR3 is TGTGCCAGCAGTACCCCCAATGAGCAGTTCTTC.

J is TRBJ2-5 and V is TRBV28, with TRBD2 identical over 12 bases. Germline CDR1 reads MDHEN; CDR2 reads SYDVKM. This CDR3 spans 16 amino acids. V trimming: 3 bases; J trimming: 5 bases; junction bases outside the gene matches: 7. DNA of the CDR3: TGTGCCAGCAGTTTGTGTGTACTAGCGGGAGGTGAGACCCAGTACTTC. This codes for CASSLCVLAGGETQYF.

The gene calls are TRBV27 and TRBJ2-2; D unresolved. The CDR3 runs 14 residues. The V gene lost 4 bases and the J gene lost 3 bases, with 9 bases spanning the gap. Germline CDR1 and CDR2: MNHEY and SMNVEV (reference sequence). The CDR3 coding sequence is TGTGCCAGCAGTTCACGTCCGCACACCGGGGAGCTGTTTTTT. This sequence encodes CASSSRPHTGELFF.

V gene TRBV7-3 combines with J gene TRBJ1-2; TRBD1 aligns across 11 bases. Germline lookup yields CDR1 SGHTA and CDR2 FQGTGA. V was pared by 5 bases and J by 10 bases, with 6 bases of the junction left unmatched. This CDR3 is built from 13 residues. The CDR3 DNA is TGTGCCAGCAGCAGGGGACAGGGGGGAGTCTACACCTTC. This translates into CASSRGQGGVYTF.

The chain employs TRBV7-2 and TRBJ1-3; D gene ambiguous. Trimming took off 5 bases at V and 0 bases at J, with 17 bases between the two ends. Germline V gene lookup returns CDR1 SGHTA and CDR2 FQGNSA. The CDR3 contains 17 residues. CDR3 loop: CASSKTGQLSSGNTIYF. DNA for the CDR3: TGTGCCAGCAGCAAGACGGGTCAGTTAAGCTCTGGAAACACCATATATTTT. The full variable domain, in which reference TRBV7-2 and TRBJ1-3 provide the parts outside the CDR3, is GAGVSQSPSNKVTEKGKDVELRCDPISGHTALYWYRQSLGQGLEFLIYFQGNSAPDKSGLPSDRFSAERTGGSVSTLTIQRTQQEDSAVYLCASSKTGQLSSGNTIYFGEGSWLTVV.

The chain links TRBV2 to TRBJ2-7; D may be TRBD1 or TRBD2 (5 bases each). V shed 4 bases and J shed 3 bases, with 16 bases lying between them. This CDR3 is built from 15 residues. The V gene's germline CDR1 is SNHLY and CDR2 FYNNEI. CDR3 amino acids: CASSVRQGGHYEQYF. DNA for the CDR3: TGTGCCAGCAGTGTGAGGCAGGGCGGGCACTACGAGCAGTACTTC.

The chain recombines TRBV21-1 with TRBJ2-7; TRBD1 reflects the table's D call only, with no check against the DNA. TRBV21-1 is tagged as a pseudogene. The length of the CDR3 is 16 residues. Written as DNA, the CDR3 is TGTGCCAGCAGCAAAGCGCCGAGGACAGGGATGCACGAGCAGTACTTC. It translates to CASSKAPRTGMHEQYF.

This chain connects TRBV9 to TRBJ2-7; the match to TRBD1 covers 9 bases. The CDR3 consists of 16 residues. Germline V gives CDR1 SGDLS, CDR2 YYNGEE. V was clipped by 4 bases and J by 0 bases; unmatched bases: 8. CDR3 in amino acids: CASSTDRGGSSYEQYF. CDR3 in DNA: TGTGCCAGCAGCACGGACAGGGGTGGAAGCTCCTACGAGCAGTACTTC.

This clone has only one observation. This chain uses TRBV20-1 with TRBJ2-5; D gene uncertain. Trimming took 3 bases from V and 8 from J, leaving 10 bases between them. The germline CDR1 and CDR2 sequences are DFQATT and SNEGSKA (reference sequence). This CDR3 is built from 11 residues. The CDR3 reads CSASGRPTQYF. In DNA, the CDR3 is TGCAGTGCTAGTGGTCGGCCTACCCAGTACTTC.

This clone has only one observation. The chain carries TRBV7-3 and TRBJ2-1, with 8 nucleotides matching TRBD2. CDR1 is SGHTA, CDR2 FQGTGA, per germline. CDR3 size: 17 residues. V shed 5 bases, J shed 7 bases, and the junction held 16 bases outside the gene matches. The CDR3 spells CASSPGTSSIESNEQFF. CDR3 nucleotide sequence: TGTGCCAGCAGCCCCGGGACTAGTAGCATAGAATCTAATGAGCAGTTCTTC. Variable domain in full (rest from reference TRBV7-3 and TRBJ2-1): GAGVSQTPSNKVTEKGKYVELRCDPISGHTALYWYRQSLGQGPEFLIYFQGTGAADDSGLPNDRFFAVRPEGSVSTLKIQRTERGDSAVYLCASSPGTSSIESNEQFFGPGTRLTVL.

The chain couples TRBV19 to TRBJ1-4, with D maybe TRBD1 (5 bases). This CDR3 has 12 amino acids. Germline lookup yields CDR1 LNHDA and CDR2 SQIVND (reference sequence). Trimming took off 11 bases at V and 6 bases at J, with 13 bases between the two ends. CDR3 DNA: TGTGCCTGCGGGCGGGGCTATGAAAAACTGTTTTTT. Translated: CACGRGYEKLFF.

The chain recombines TRBV28 with TRBJ1-2; 7 bases fit TRBD1. After removal of 7 bases from V and 5 bases from J, the junction contained 13 bases not matched to a gene. CDR1 is MDHEN and CDR2 is SYDVKM in the germline V gene. There are 15 residues in the CDR3. The CDR3 loop is CASMRQGSLGYGYTF. DNA for the CDR3: TGTGCCAGCATGAGACAGGGATCCTTAGGGTATGGCTACACCTTC.

The V gene is TRBV7-2, the J gene TRBJ2-7; 10 bases are shared with TRBD2. This CDR3 has 15 residues. The germline V gene has CDR1 SGHTA and CDR2 FQGNSA. Trimming at V came to 11 bases and at J to 6 bases, leaving 16 bases not matched to a gene. CDR3 amino acids: CAPKGTSGINLEQYF. In DNA, the CDR3 is TGTGCCCCTAAGGGAACTAGCGGGATTAACCTCGAGCAGTACTTC.

J is TRBJ2-3 and V is TRBV7-8; 8 bases are a match to TRBD1. The V gene end was trimmed by 4 bases and the J gene end by 3 bases; junction bases not matched to a gene: 18. The CDR3 loop spans 19 amino acids. CDR1 SGHVS and CDR2 FQNEAQ come from the germline V gene. The CDR3 protein is CASSSSLGQGGKCTDTQYF. CDR3 nucleotide sequence: TGTGCCAGCAGCTCAAGCCTCGGACAGGGCGGGAAGTGTACAGATACGCAGTATTTT.

The gene calls are TRBV27 and TRBJ2-3; TRBD2 matches 11 bases. There are 16 residues in the CDR3. The germline CDR1 and CDR2 sequences are MNHEY and SMNVEV (reference sequence). The V and J ends lost 5 bases and 3 bases, in that order; junction bases with no gene match: 7. CDR3: CASSRRTSGFTDTQYF. CDR3 nucleotide sequence: TGTGCCAGCAGTCGCCGGACTAGCGGGTTTACAGATACGCAGTATTTT.

V and J are TRBV7-8 and TRBJ2-7, with D perhaps matching TRBD1 (6 bases). This CDR3 contains 17 residues. From germline, CDR1 is SGHVS and CDR2 FQNEAQ. Between the trimmed V and J ends, which lost 4 bases and 3 bases, there was a span of 22 bases. The CDR3 nucleotides are TGTGCCAGCAGCTCCGGGACAACCCAACTGATGGTCTACGAGCAGTACTTC. Protein: CASSSGTTQLMVYEQYF.

The chain carries TRBV10-2 and TRBJ2-1; a possible D gene is TRBD2 (6 bases). Looked up from germline, CDR1 is WSHSY and CDR2 is SAAADI. This CDR3 contains 13 residues. V lost 5 bases, J lost 6 bases, and 11 bases lay in between. CDR3 residues: CASSYGGTNEQFF. CDR3 coding DNA: TGCGCCAGCAGTTATGGGGGGACCAATGAGCAGTTCTTC.

V and J are TRBV15 and TRBJ2-7, with D maybe TRBD2 (8 bases). There are 18 residues in the CDR3. Germline CDR1 is LNHNV and CDR2 is YYDKDF (reference sequence). V gave up 5 bases and J gave up 3 bases, with 26 bases separating them. The CDR3: CATSGQDRSSGSNYEQYF. CDR3 DNA sequence: TGTGCCACCAGCGGACAGGACAGGTCCAGCGGGAGTAACTACGAGCAGTACTTC.

This chain joins TRBV6-1 and TRBJ2-1; 7 nucleotides match TRBD2. The CDR3 loop spans 16 amino acids. Looked up from germline, CDR1 is MNHNS and CDR2 is SASEGT. With 2 bases clipped from V and 4 bases from J, the junction kept 8 bases outside the gene matches. CDR3 loop: CASSEPGLVRYNEQFF. The CDR3 nucleotides are TGTGCCAGCAGTGAACCCGGACTAGTTCGGTACAATGAGCAGTTCTTC.

The chain employs TRBV19 and TRBJ2-7, with 12 bases matching TRBD1. CDR1 LNHDA and CDR2 SQIVND come from the germline V gene (reference sequence). The junction had 12 bases not matched to a gene; V was cut back by 9 bases and J by 3 bases. This CDR3 is built from 16 residues. CDR3 nucleotide sequence: TGTGCCAGCTCTCCCCCGGGACAGGGGGCCCTCTACGAGCAGTACTTC. Its protein product is CASSPPGQGALYEQYF. Based on the CDR3 plus reference TRBV19 and TRBJ2-7, the full variable domain is DGGITQSPKYLFRKEGQNVTLSCEQNLNHDAMYWYRQDPGQGLRLIYYSQIVNDFQKGDIAEGYSVSREKKESFPLTVTSAQKNPTAFYLCASSPPGQGALYEQYFGPGTRLTVT.

The CDR3 coding sequence is TGTGCCAGCAGTAGACCAGAGAACACTGAAGCTTTCTTT. Translation: CASSRPENTEAFF. The chain uses TRBV6-5 and TRBJ1-1; D is unclear. Trimming removed 5 bases at V and 1 base at J, with 8 bases between. Germline V gene sequence: CDR1 MNHEY, CDR2 SVGAGI. This CDR3 comprises 13 residues.

The CDR3 sequence is CASSPPGGSIYNEQFF. Written as DNA, the CDR3 is TGTGCCAGCAGCCCCCCTGGCGGGAGTATCTACAATGAGCAGTTCTTC. This rearrangement joins TRBV13 to TRBJ2-1; 7 nucleotides match TRBD2. Per the germline V gene, CDR1 is PRHDT and CDR2 is FYEKMQ (reference sequence). The CDR3 spans 16 residues. The V and J ends lost 5 bases and 3 bases, in that order; junction bases with no gene match: 10. Filled out from reference TRBV13 and TRBJ2-1, the complete variable domain reads AAGVIQSPRHLIKEKRETATLKCYPIPRHDTVYWYQQGPGQDPQFLISFYEKMQSDKGSIPDRFSAQQFSDYHSELNMSSLELGDSALYFCASSPPGGSIYNEQFFGPGTRLTVL.

The chain has TRBV7-2 and TRBJ2-1; 8 bases align to TRBD2. This CDR3 has 14 amino acids. CDR1 is SGHTA and CDR2 is FQGNSA in the germline V gene. J gave up 2 bases and V 8 bases, and 5 bases lay outside the gene matches. CDR3 sequence (DNA): TGTGCCAGCTCCCGGACTAGCACCTACAATGAGCAGTTCTTC. Its protein product is CASSRTSTYNEQFF.

The chain uses TRBV28 and TRBJ2-5; 10 bases map to TRBD2. Losses at the gene ends were 3 bases for V and 5 bases for J; bases not matched to a gene: 12. The germline V gene encodes CDR1 MDHEN and CDR2 SYDVKM. There are 17 residues in the CDR3. The CDR3 nucleotides read TGTGCCAGCAGTTTGTATCCAGCGGGAGGGAGGCCGGAGACCCAGTACTTC. This gives the protein CASSLYPAGGRPETQYF.